The 5 T cell receptor beta chains given below trace back to one sample, sequenced in a study of T cells in Graves' hyperthyroidism and ophthalmopathy. RNA transcripts served as the template for amplifying TCR beta CDR3 regions. The study used the HTBI primer set for a first-round RT-PCR of the TCR CDR3. TCRdb analysed the multiplex PCR reads with MiXCR anew, one entry per CDR3 protein. The table records 660,000 or so distinct CDR3 sequences, around 21% of them present only once. Specimen: blood. These receptors were obtained from a man aged 25 to 40 with Graves' ophthalmopathy.

In its sample, this clonotype was seen many times. The CDR3 nucleotides are TGTGCCAGCAGCGGACTAGCGGGAAGGGATGAGCAGTTCTTC. Amino acids: CASSGLAGRDEQFF. V usage is TRBV28 and J usage is TRBJ2-1; TRBD2 aligns across 12 bases. CDR1 is MDHEN, CDR2 SYDVKM, per germline. The V and J ends lost 6 bases and 8 bases, in that order; junction bases with no gene match: 5. CDR3 length: 14 residues.

There are a few counts of this clonotype. The chain links TRBV28 to TRBJ2-7, with 10 bases that match TRBD1. This CDR3 comprises 15 residues. The V segment lost 6 bases and the J segment 4 bases; nucleotides outside the gene matches: 9. The V gene's germline CDR1 is MDHEN and CDR2 SYDVKM. The CDR3 loop is CASRSGQGVQYEQYF. CDR3 coding DNA: TGTGCCAGCAGATCCGGACAGGGGGTTCAGTACGAGCAGTACTTC.

This chain joins TRBV20-1 and TRBJ2-1; 13 bases agree with TRBD2. Looked up from germline, CDR1 is DFQATT and CDR2 is SNEGSKA (reference sequence). CDR3 length: 17 residues. V was clipped by 5 bases and J by 0 bases; unmatched bases: 7. This chain's CDR3 is CSAVGLAGVVSYNEQFF. CDR3 in DNA: TGCAGTGCTGTCGGACTAGCGGGAGTCGTCTCCTACAATGAGCAGTTCTTC.

This clonotype has only a few counts. V usage is TRBV20-1 and J usage is TRBJ2-7; 7 positions match TRBD1. Germline CDR1 reads DFQATT; CDR2 reads SNEGSKA (reference sequence). V was clipped by 6 bases and J by 6 bases; unmatched bases: 11. The CDR3 extends over 13 amino acids. The CDR3 nucleotides are TGCAGTGCCACGATACAGGGGCCAAGCGAGCAGTACTTC. Translation gives CSATIQGPSEQYF.

The V and J genes are TRBV10-3 and TRBJ2-3, with 14 bases identical to TRBD2. CDR1 ENHRY and CDR2 SYGVKD come from the germline V gene. The length of the CDR3 is 15 residues. The V and J ends lost 10 bases and 6 bases, in that order; junction bases with no gene match: 9. CDR3 sequence (DNA): TGTGCCAGCCGCCTGGGACTAGCGGGAGTGGATACGCAGTATTTT. Translation gives CASRLGLAGVDTQYF.